This T cell receptor (beta chain) was identified in a study of CD8 T cells in Susac syndrome (dated by TCRdb to between 2018 and 2021). For the study in its entirety: Whether CD8+ T cell activation and differentiation in Susac syndrome was antigen driven was tested using repertoire sequencing. What the work shows at the level of the full study, not this receptor alone: The number of individuals in the TCR sequencing and HLA analysis was recognized as being relatively small.

Including the terminal cysteine and phenylalanine, the CDR3 comprises 16 residues. The sequence is cut down to CDR3 DNA, 48 bases in frame from base 1. V is cut back by 9 bases and J by 2 bases, with 12 bases in the junction unmatched. From the germline V gene, CDR1 is KGHDR and CDR2 is SFDVKD. RNA was extracted with the RNeasy kit and roughly 0.5 to 1 ug was reverse transcribed using random hexamers. The immunoSEQ multiplex PCR assay, which covers 54 Vbeta and 13 Jbeta segments, was used to amplify TCR beta CDR3 regions. PCR amplification bias was corrected using a synthetic template baseline for primer optimization and computational correction. The paper's data handling went like this. Reads were annotated to V, D and J genes according to IMGT and were analyzed with immunoSEQ Analyzer, with only productive sequences retained. To calculate clonality, Shannon entropy was normalized by log2 of the number of productive unique sequences and then subtracted from one. For each patient and control, public and private clones were evaluated among the 100 most prevalent clones. Susac-specific clones were defined as absent from healthy and MS cohorts, approximately 1,000 published viral clones and other ImmuneACCESS disease sequences. The public reads were reprocessed in TCRdb via fastp at Q25 and MiXCR, keeping in-frame beta chains. For every CDR3 protein sequence, its rows merge into one entry that carries the most common genes and DNA. TCRdb assigned the V and J calls; the authors' analysis was not used. The sample includes approximately 160,000 distinct CDR3 sequences, with approximately 95% observed a single time. Over 0.08% of the sample belongs to the ten largest clones.

Note on this clonotype: It lacks a known antigen. Base qualities are not provided; no much larger clone lies one nucleotide away.

High-throughput TCR beta sequencing profiled peripheral blood CD8+ and CD4+ T cells from healthy donors, Susac syndrome patients and multiple sclerosis patients. The multiple sclerosis controls were treatment-naive patients whose relapsing-remitting disease, either stable or active, fulfilled the revised McDonald criteria. Bulk CD8+ and CD4+ T cells were purified by magnetic negative isolation, whereas CD8+ TEMRA cells were enriched by FACS. Blood was drawn into EDTA tubes, processed within 24 hours, and PBMCs were isolated by density gradient centrifugation. PBMCs intended for TCR sequencing were cryopreserved in liquid nitrogen and thawed later in a water bath at 37 degrees C. Purity of sorted or isolated CD4+, CD8+ and CD8+ TEMRA cells was at least 90%.

Source material: CD4+ T cells from PBMCs. The TCR comes from a human donor with multiple sclerosis. The chain couples TRBV24-1 to TRBJ1-5, with 7 junctional bases fitting TRBD1. The DNA sequence is TGTGCCACCCGAACCGACAGGGAGGGCCGCAATCAGCCCCAGCATTTT. It encodes CATRTDREGRNQPQHF.